This entry lists 19 T cell receptor beta chains sequenced from one sample in a study of shared clonotypes between healthy human individuals. Profiling relied on immunoSEQ multiplex PCR, and the TCRdb table lists in-frame clones only, not all of them. The table shows a few million clones, with approximately 95% occurring only once. Sequenced input: naive CD4+ T cells from PBMCs. Subset denoted: CD45RA+ positively selected. Receptors originate from a man aged 18 to 29 in good health. Some clones in this sample may be carry-over from other donors' samples.

This clone was seen a single time. The chain has TRBV9 and TRBJ2-1; D not resolved. V dropped 6 bases and J dropped 0 bases, with 10 bases sitting between them. The CDR3 is made up of 14 amino acids. Germline-derived CDR1 and CDR2 are SGDLS and YYNGEE. CDR3 protein: CASNPESSYNEQFF. The DNA for the CDR3 is TGTGCCAGCAACCCAGAGAGCTCCTACAATGAGCAGTTCTTC.

The CDR3 DNA reads TGTGCCAGCTCACAACTAGCGGGAGGACTTTACAATGAGCAGTTCTTC. This translates into CASSQLAGGLYNEQFF. The chain uses TRBV18 and TRBJ2-1, with 12 bases fitting TRBD2. This CDR3 spans 16 amino acids. Trimming at V came to 4 bases and at J to 4 bases, leaving 5 bases not matched to a gene. The germline gives CDR1 KGHSH, CDR2 LQKENI.

This rearrangement joins TRBV4-1 to TRBJ2-1; no clear D gene. Per germline, CDR1 MGHRA and CDR2 YSYEKL. This CDR3 has 13 amino acids. V was clipped by 4 bases and J by 4 bases, with 8 bases between them. The CDR3, as DNA: TGCGCCAGCAGCCCGGACCTTTACAATGAGCAGTTCTTC. It yields the protein CASSPDLYNEQFF.

V gene TRBV7-9 combines with J gene TRBJ2-7, with TRBD1 as a possible D gene (5 bases). The germline CDR1 and CDR2 sequences are SEHNR and FQNEAQ (reference sequence). The CDR3 has 14 amino acids. V was shortened by 4 bases and J by 5 bases, with 15 bases between the two germline ends. CDR3 amino acids: CASSSMAQGHEQYF. CDR3 in DNA: TGTGCCAGCAGCTCAATGGCGCAGGGCCACGAGCAGTACTTC.

This chain uses TRBV7-3 with TRBJ1-1; TRBD1 is a possible D gene (6 bases). The CDR3 is 15 residues long. Germline V gene lookup returns CDR1 SGHTA and CDR2 FQGTGA. Between the trimmed V and J ends, which lost 5 bases and 2 bases, there was a span of 15 bases. For the CDR3, the DNA is TGTGCCAGCAGCCCGCCGAGCAGGGGCAACACTGAAGCTTTCTTT. It is translated as CASSPPSRGNTEAFF.

The chain links TRBV27 to TRBJ1-1, with TRBD1 as a possible D gene (6 bases). In germline, CDR1 is MNHEY, CDR2 SMNVEV (reference sequence). V lost 5 bases and J lost 1, with 20 bases in between. This CDR3 contains 17 residues. For the CDR3, the DNA is TGTGCCAGCAGTGCCCGAGGTCGCGGACAGAGGAACACTGAAGCTTTCTTT. Protein sequence: CASSARGRGQRNTEAFF.

The chain couples TRBV18 to TRBJ2-7; 10 nucleotides match TRBD2. The germline CDR1 and CDR2 sequences are KGHSH and LQKENI. The ends lost 6 bases at V and 3 bases at J; junction bases unmatched: 5. The CDR3 extends over 14 amino acids. CDR3 sequence reads: CASSFGTSDYEQYF. DNA for the CDR3: TGTGCCAGCTCCTTTGGGACTAGCGACTACGAGCAGTACTTC.

The CDR3, as DNA: TGTGCCAGCAGTGTAGGCAGGGGTGGAGGCTACACCTTC. It is translated as CASSVGRGGGYTF. The J gene is TRBJ1-2, the V gene TRBV6-1; maybe TRBD1 (6 bases). The germline gives CDR1 MNHNS, CDR2 SASEGT. V lost 4 bases to trimming and J lost 8 bases, with 14 bases between them. The CDR3 loop spans 13 amino acids.

The gene calls are TRBV11-2 and TRBJ2-5; possible D gene TRBD1, 6 bases. The CDR3 covers 14 residues. Germline CDR1 is SGHAT and CDR2 is FQNNGV. V was cut by 5 bases and J by 1 base, with 11 bases left in between. CDR3 nucleotides: TGTGCCAGCAGCACACGGACAGTCCAAGAGACCCAGTACTTC. Translation gives CASSTRTVQETQYF.

The genes are TRBV9 and TRBJ1-1; TRBD1 is a possible D gene (6 bases). The germline CDR1 and CDR2 sequences are SGDLS and YYNGEE. The V gene lost 3 bases and the J gene lost 4 bases, with 10 bases spanning the gap. The CDR3 length is 13 residues. The DNA of the CDR3 is TGTGCCAGCAGCGAGAGGGGGGGCACTGAAGCTTTCTTT. It yields the protein CASSERGGTEAFF.

The rearrangement joins TRBV29-1 to TRBJ2-3, with 9 positions matching TRBD2. The CDR3 length is 14 residues. The germline V gene has CDR1 SQVTM and CDR2 ANQGSEA. The J segment lost 8 bases and the V segment lost 4 bases, leaving 10 bases of the junction unmatched. The CDR3 here is CSVGALAGASTQYF. For the CDR3, the DNA is TGCAGCGTTGGGGCTTTAGCGGGAGCAAGTACGCAGTATTTT.

CDR3 DNA sequence: TGTGCCACCAGCAGGGGGGCCGGAGATGCGGGATCCTACAATGAGCAGTTCTTC. This encodes CATSRGAGDAGSYNEQFF. The chain has TRBV15 and TRBJ2-1; D is perhaps TRBD1 or TRBD2 (6 bases each). CDR1 is LNHNV, CDR2 YYDKDF, per germline (reference sequence). The CDR3 length is 18 residues. The V end was cut by 3 bases, the J end by 1 base, with 19 bases between.

Notes on this clone: The same CDR3 can be traced to other DNA sequences in this sample. This rearrangement joins TRBV18 to TRBJ1-1; 7 bases align to TRBD1. This CDR3 contains 14 residues. J gave up 3 bases and V 4 bases, and 5 bases lay outside the gene matches. The V gene's germline CDR1 is KGHSH and CDR2 LQKENI. The CDR3 nucleotides read TGTGCCAGCTCACTAGGGCAGGGGGACACTGAAGCTTTCTTT. Translating it yields CASSLGQGDTEAFF. Together with reference TRBV18 and TRBJ1-1, the CDR3 gives the full variable domain: NAGVMQNPRHLVRRRGQEARLRCSPMKGHSHVYWYRQLPEEGLKFMVYLQKENIIDESGMPKERFSAEFPKEGPSILRIQQVVRGDSAAYFCASSLGQGDTEAFFGQGTRLTVV.

The chain uses TRBV4-1 and TRBJ2-7; D could derive from TRBD1 or TRBD2 (5 bases each). The CDR3 runs to 16 residues. V was trimmed by 1 base and J by 0 bases, leaving 13 bases between them. Looked up from germline, CDR1 is MGHRA and CDR2 is YSYEKL. In DNA form, the CDR3 reads TGCGCCAGCAGCCAAGTACTGGGGGAAAACTCCTACGAGCAGTACTTC. Amino acid sequence: CASSQVLGENSYEQYF.

This clone was picked up one time. The chain uses TRBV10-1 and TRBJ2-7, with no clear D. In germline, CDR1 is WNHNN, CDR2 SYGVQD (reference sequence). Trimming shortened V by 5 bases and J by 2 bases, and 10 bases separated the two germline ends. This CDR3 has 13 residues. CDR3: CASSRQATYEQYF. In nucleotides, the CDR3 is TGCGCCAGCAGTAGGCAGGCGACCTACGAGCAGTACTTC.

This clone was found a few times. This chain links TRBV30 with TRBJ1-1; D gene unclear. Between the trimmed V and J ends, which lost 5 bases and 11 bases, there was a span of 15 bases. The CDR3 sequence is 11 residues long. Per the germline V gene, CDR1 is GTSNPN and CDR2 is SVGIG (reference sequence). The CDR3 sequence is CAWGEQFGAFF. For the CDR3, the DNA is TGTGCCTGGGGGGAACAATTTGGGGCTTTCTTT.

The V gene is TRBV15, the J gene TRBJ1-1; no firm D call. This CDR3 is 13 amino acids long. Deletions cut 1 base from V and 4 bases from J, with 7 bases between. The V gene's germline CDR1 is LNHNV and CDR2 YYDKDF (reference sequence). The chain's CDR3 is CATSRVQSTEAFF. The CDR3 nucleotides are TGTGCCACCAGCAGAGTTCAGAGCACTGAAGCTTTCTTT.

This sequence joins TRBV5-1 and TRBJ2-3; D is uncertain. Trimming removed 0 bases from V and 1 base from J, with 12 bases in between. The CDR3 covers 16 residues. Germline-derived CDR1 and CDR2 are SGHRS and YFSETQ. This CDR3 is CASSLAPISGTDTQYF. CDR3 nucleotide sequence: TGCGCCAGCAGCTTGGCGCCCATCTCCGGCACAGATACGCAGTATTTT.

This clone was seen only once. V usage is TRBV10-3 and J usage is TRBJ2-3, with 12 bases that match TRBD2. V was pared by 6 bases and J by 1 base, with 8 bases of the junction left unmatched. Germline V lookup: CDR1 ENHRY, CDR2 SYGVKD. The CDR3 length is 17 residues. CDR3 sequence (DNA): TGTGCCATCAGGGAAAGACTAGCGGGAGCCGGCACAGATACGCAGTATTTT. Amino acids: CAIRERLAGAGTDTQYF.